The clone carrying this TCR beta chain has ten or more counts. Antigen unknown. Multiplex PCR in two rounds served to amplify TCR beta CDR3 from genomic DNA. First-round PCR, the initial amplification, used primers specific to each TRBV and TRBJ gene. There were universal primers used in the second PCR round. TCRdb re-called the multiplex PCR reads with MiXCR, one entry per CDR3 protein. The table shows over 50,000 distinct CDR3 sequences, with 30% to 35% occurring only once. V lost 2 bases and J 1 base, leaving 9 bases between the germline ends. CDR1 and CDR2 from the germline V gene are GTSNPN and SVGIG (reference sequence). The CDR3 runs 14 residues. This specimen belongs to a study of prognosis after radiotherapy for stage I lung cancer. In the study overall: Distant metastases after radiotherapy occurred in a handful of patients at a median of approximately seven months; about 16 showed no significant progression. Notes on the study in general: As reported, TRBV and TRBJ gene usage differed between patients who had metastases and those who did not.

The receptor was derived from a donor of 50 years or more with non-small cell lung cancer. The V gene is TRBV30, the J gene TRBJ1-3; D unresolved. This sample comprised PBMCs, obtained before or after stereotactic body radiation therapy (not recorded which). The CDR3 DNA sequence: TGTGCCTGGAGTTCCGTGGAGTCTGGAAACACCATATATTTT. Its protein is CAWSSVESGNTIYF.